The clone carrying this T cell receptor (beta chain) showed up just a few times. This specimen belongs to a study of blood T cell repertoires in COVID-19. Study-wide context: Sample material is recorded as cDNA or gDNA derived from T cells, B-cell-depleted T cells, or PBMCs.

Generated by immunoSEQ multiplex PCR, the TCRdb table keeps only in-frame clones and is missing some. The sample has roughly 120,000 clones, approximately 82% seen once; the top ten hold over 2%. The germline V gene encodes CDR1 SEHNR and CDR2 FQNEAQ (reference sequence). V lost 5 bases, J lost 4 bases, and 3 bases stayed unmatched. CDR3 length: 16 residues. This chain uses TRBV7-9 with TRBJ2-2; 14 bases fit TRBD2. The material sequenced was peripheral blood. This sequence originates from a young man with acute or convalescent COVID-19. Here the CDR3 reads CASSRGLAGATGELFF. CDR3 in DNA: TGTGCCAGCAGCAGGGGACTAGCGGGGGCCACCGGGGAGCTGTTTTTT.